The rows below give T cell receptor beta chains drawn from one sample of a study of T cells in localized non-small cell lung cancer. The assay was immunoSEQ multiplex PCR, and TCRdb's table has in-frame clones only and misses some. The table shows approximately 9,000 clones, with approximately 90% occurring only once. This specimen consisted of peripheral blood, obtained before any cancer treatment. All receptors come from a woman aged 35-75 years with stage I squamous cell lung carcinoma. CDR3s include the opening cysteine and the closing phenylalanine or tryptophan. D genes are given only for firm matches. Part of the rows lack a size; the others show once, few, many or a class for expanded clones.

v_call,j_call,d_call,clone_size,cdr3_aa,cdr3_nt
TRBV7-9,TRBJ2-5,-,-,CASSPRWGRGQQETQYF,TGTGCCAGCAGCCCACGATGGGGGCGGGGGCAACAAGAGACCCAGTACTTC
TRBV18,TRBJ2-3,TRBD2,-,CASSPPFGSGGGDTQYF,TGTGCCAGCTCACCACCGTTCGGTAGCGGGGGGGGAGATACGCAGTATTTT
TRBV2,TRBJ2-5,-,-,CASSYKGEETQYF,TGTGCCAGCAGCTATAAGGGGGAAGAGACCCAGTACTTC
TRBV5-1,TRBJ1-3,-,-,CASSPDGLRDSGNTIYF,TGCGCCAGCAGCCCGGACGGATTGCGTGACTCTGGAAACACCATATATTTT
TRBV2,TRBJ1-4,TRBD1,-,CASRKPGQGHEKLFF,TGTGCCAGCAGGAAACCGGGACAGGGCCATGAAAAACTGTTTTTT
TRBV20-1,TRBJ2-1,-,-,CSARDGYEQFF,TGCAGTGCTAGAGATGGCTATGAGCAGTTCTTC
TRBV29-1,TRBJ2-1,TRBD2,once,CSVERTSGASRGNEQFF,TGCAGCGTAGAAAGGACTAGCGGGGCCTCTAGGGGGAATGAGCAGTTCTTC
TRBV5-1,TRBJ2-2,-,-,CASSLLTSWELFF,TGCGCCAGCAGCCTACTGACGAGCTGGGAGCTGTTTTTT
TRBV19,TRBJ1-3,-,-,CASSRTGGAGNTIYF,TGTGCCAGTAGCAGAACGGGGGGTGCTGGAAACACCATATATTTT
TRBV9,TRBJ2-5,TRBD1,-,CASSVKDRVQETQYF,TGTGCCAGCAGCGTTAAGGACAGGGTCCAAGAGACCCAGTACTTC
TRBV10-2,TRBJ1-1,TRBD1,-,CASRPGGANTEAFF,TGCGCCAGCAGGCCAGGGGGCGCAAACACTGAAGCTTTCTTT
TRBV5-1,TRBJ2-5,-,-,CASSLARAGVGETQYF,TGCGCCAGCAGCTTGGCCCGGGCAGGGGTTGGAGAGACCCAGTACTTC
TRBV29-1,TRBJ1-1,-,-,CSVATNRDTEAFF,TGCAGCGTTGCAACCAACAGGGACACTGAAGCTTTCTTT
TRBV7-9,TRBJ1-6,-,-,CASSPVAEEYNSPLHF,TGTGCCAGCAGCCCGGTGGCAGAGGAATACAATTCACCCCTCCACTTT
TRBV7-2,TRBJ2-4,-,-,CASNPGPTSPIQYF,TGTGCCAGCAATCCAGGACCCACTAGCCCCATTCAGTACTTC
TRBV19,TRBJ1-1,TRBD1,-,CASSPGTGDVNTEAFF,TGTGCCAGTAGTCCAGGGACAGGGGACGTGAACACTGAAGCTTTCTTT
TRBV6-6,TRBJ1-1,-,once,CASSYSRSMAFF,TGTGCCAGCAGTTACTCGAGATCGATGGCTTTCTTT
TRBV2,TRBJ2-5,-,-,CASSSRGYQETQYF,TGTGCCAGCAGTTCTAGGGGGTACCAAGAGACCCAGTACTTC
TRBV6-5,TRBJ2-7,TRBD1,-,CASSYGTEGYEQYF,TGTGCCAGCAGTTACGGGACAGAAGGCTACGAGCAGTACTTC
TRBV6-1,TRBJ1-1,-,-,CASSDWQGNAMNTEAFF,TGTGCCAGCAGTGATTGGCAGGGTAATGCCATGAACACTGAAGCTTTCTTT
TRBV6-1,TRBJ2-1,-,-,CASSRVRGSVDEQFF,TGTGCCAGCAGCCGAGTACGAGGGTCGGTGGATGAGCAGTTCTTC
TRBV6-1,TRBJ2-5,-,-,CASSEAGDQETQYF,TGTGCCAGCAGTGAAGCGGGGGACCAAGAGACCCAGTACTTC
TRBV15,TRBJ2-2,-,once,CATSRTLNTGELFF,TGTGCCACCAGCAGGACACTGAACACCGGGGAGCTGTTTTTT
TRBV29-1,TRBJ2-3,TRBD1,-,CSTQGAGTQYF,TGCAGCACACAGGGGGCAGGCACGCAGTATTTT
TRBV6-6,TRBJ1-2,-,-,CASSHRDRSPSYGYTF,TGTGCCAGCAGTCACCGAGACAGGAGCCCTTCCTATGGCTACACCTTC
TRBV5-6,TRBJ2-2,-,-,CASSLTGPGELFF,TGTGCCAGCAGCCTTACCGGGCCCGGGGAGCTGTTTTTT
TRBV5-5,TRBJ1-1,TRBD1,once,CASSLGGQGRALNTEAFF,TGTGCCAGCAGCTTGGGGGGACAGGGGCGCGCCCTGAACACTGAAGCTTTCTTT